These T cell receptor beta chains were read from a single sample in a study of cytomegalovirus exposure and HLA in healthy donors. Libraries were prepared by immunoSEQ multiplex PCR; TCRdb keeps only in-frame clonotypes and omits some of them. Here the sample spans around 150,000 clones, roughly 80% being singletons. Specimen: PBMCs. All receptors derive from a female donor in good health and CMV-seronegative. Both conserved end residues are part of each CDR3. Each record gives: J gene, D gene, clone size, V gene, CDR3 DNA, CDR3 protein. The D gene is left open where the match is weak. Only some rows state a clone size, as once, few, many or a class for expanded clones.

J gene: TRBJ2-2
D gene: TRBD2
clone size: NA
V gene: TRBV9
CDR3 DNA: TGTGCCAGCAGCTCCCGACTAGCGGGAGGGGAGGAGCTGTTTTTT
CDR3 protein: CASSSRLAGGEELFF

J gene: TRBJ2-7
D gene: NA
clone size: NA
V gene: TRBV5-4
CDR3 DNA: TGTGCCAGCAGCTTTGACAGTTCTAATTACTACGAGCAGTACTTC
CDR3 protein: CASSFDSSNYYEQYF

J gene: TRBJ1-5
D gene: NA
clone size: NA
V gene: TRBV12-2
CDR3 DNA: TGTGCAAGTCGCTTAGTCGCCGGGGACAGGACCGATCAGCCCCAGCATTTT
CDR3 protein: CASRLVAGDRTDQPQHF

J gene: TRBJ1-2
D gene: NA
clone size: NA
V gene: TRBV9
CDR3 DNA: TGTGCCAGCAGCATCGGACGGAAGGAGGACTATGGCTACACCTTC
CDR3 protein: CASSIGRKEDYGYTF

J gene: TRBJ2-7
D gene: TRBD2
clone size: few
V gene: TRBV7-2
CDR3 DNA: TGTGCCAGCAACCTAGGGTGGGCGGGAGTCTACGAGCAGTACTTC
CDR3 protein: CASNLGWAGVYEQYF

J gene: TRBJ1-1
D gene: TRBD1
clone size: NA
V gene: TRBV10-3
CDR3 DNA: TGTGCCATCATCAAGGACAGGGGAAAGAACACTGAAGCTTTCTTT
CDR3 protein: CAIIKDRGKNTEAFF

J gene: TRBJ1-3
D gene: TRBD1
clone size: NA
V gene: TRBV5-1
CDR3 DNA: TGCGCCAGCAGCTCCCCGGGACAGGGGAGCGGAAACACCATATATTTT
CDR3 protein: CASSSPGQGSGNTIYF

J gene: TRBJ2-7
D gene: NA
clone size: NA
V gene: TRBV6-1
CDR3 DNA: TGTGCCAGCAGTTCGCTCTGGGCAGACTACGAGCAGTACTTC
CDR3 protein: CASSSLWADYEQYF

J gene: TRBJ1-1
D gene: TRBD1
clone size: NA
V gene: TRBV6-6
CDR3 DNA: TGTGCCAGCAGTTACCCAGGACAGGGTACTGAAGCTTTCTTT
CDR3 protein: CASSYPGQGTEAFF

J gene: TRBJ1-1
D gene: TRBD1
clone size: NA
V gene: TRBV15
CDR3 DNA: TGTGCCACCAGCAGTCCACGACAGGGGGACACTGAAGCTTTCTTT
CDR3 protein: CATSSPRQGDTEAFF

J gene: TRBJ2-7
D gene: TRBD1
clone size: NA
V gene: TRBV5-1
CDR3 DNA: TGCGCCAGCAGCTCGACAGGGTCCTACGAGCAGTACTTC
CDR3 protein: CASSSTGSYEQYF

J gene: TRBJ2-7
D gene: TRBD2
clone size: NA
V gene: TRBV7-3
CDR3 DNA: TGTGCCAGCAGTTTGGACCCCGTGACTAGCGGGAGTGAACAGTACTTC
CDR3 protein: CASSLDPVTSGSEQYF

J gene: TRBJ1-4
D gene: NA
clone size: few
V gene: TRBV19
CDR3 DNA: TGTGCCAGTAGTACGCCCGGGGGACTGGGGGAAAAACTGTTTTTT
CDR3 protein: CASSTPGGLGEKLFF

J gene: TRBJ2-6
D gene: NA
clone size: NA
V gene: TRBV29-1
CDR3 DNA: TGCAGCGCAGGCGCTGGGGCCAACGTCCTGACTTTC
CDR3 protein: CSAGAGANVLTF

J gene: TRBJ2-7
D gene: NA
clone size: NA
V gene: TRBV25-1
CDR3 DNA: TGTGCCAGCACATCGGGGGTGGGGGAGCAGTACTTC
CDR3 protein: CASTSGVGEQYF

J gene: TRBJ1-6
D gene: NA
clone size: NA
V gene: TRBV4-1
CDR3 DNA: TGCGCCAGCAGCCAAGATGTTCAGGGCTTTACTTCACCCCTCCACTTT
CDR3 protein: CASSQDVQGFTSPLHF